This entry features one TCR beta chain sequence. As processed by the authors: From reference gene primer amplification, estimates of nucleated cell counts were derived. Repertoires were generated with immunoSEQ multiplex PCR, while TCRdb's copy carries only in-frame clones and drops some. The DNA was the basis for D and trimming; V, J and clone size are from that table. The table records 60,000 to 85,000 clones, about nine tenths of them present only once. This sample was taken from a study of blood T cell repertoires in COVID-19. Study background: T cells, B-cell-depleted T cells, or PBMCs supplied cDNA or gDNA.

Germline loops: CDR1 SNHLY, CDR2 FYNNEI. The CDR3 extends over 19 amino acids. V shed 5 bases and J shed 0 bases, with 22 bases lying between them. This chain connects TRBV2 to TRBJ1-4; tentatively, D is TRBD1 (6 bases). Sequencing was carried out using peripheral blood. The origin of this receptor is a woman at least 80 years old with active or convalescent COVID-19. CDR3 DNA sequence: TGTGCCAGCAGTCCGGGGGGCACCTTTTTGGGGGCAACTAATGAAAAACTGTTTTTT. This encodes CASSPGGTFLGATNEKLFF.